Here is one T cell receptor beta chain with its context. The ends were cut back, 4 bases at V and 4 bases at J, with 10 bases in the middle. There are 14 residues in the CDR3. Germline V gene lookup returns CDR1 ENHRY and CDR2 SYGVKD. These data are taken from a study of T cell responses to AZD1222 COVID-19 vaccine. The protocol was immunoSEQ multiplex PCR, while the TCRdb copy is restricted to in-frame clones and leaves out a portion. The table records more than 100,000 clones, 75% to 95% of them present only once. The genes are TRBV10-3 and TRBJ2-2; D may match TRBD1 or TRBD2 (5 bases each). The TCR was taken from an adult who received the AZD1222 COVID-19 vaccine. The sample consisted of peripheral blood, taken 28 days after the second AZD1222 dose. The CDR3 DNA reads TGTGCCATCAGTGCACCTGGGGGCACCGGGGAGCTGTTTTTT. This encodes CAISAPGGTGELFF.